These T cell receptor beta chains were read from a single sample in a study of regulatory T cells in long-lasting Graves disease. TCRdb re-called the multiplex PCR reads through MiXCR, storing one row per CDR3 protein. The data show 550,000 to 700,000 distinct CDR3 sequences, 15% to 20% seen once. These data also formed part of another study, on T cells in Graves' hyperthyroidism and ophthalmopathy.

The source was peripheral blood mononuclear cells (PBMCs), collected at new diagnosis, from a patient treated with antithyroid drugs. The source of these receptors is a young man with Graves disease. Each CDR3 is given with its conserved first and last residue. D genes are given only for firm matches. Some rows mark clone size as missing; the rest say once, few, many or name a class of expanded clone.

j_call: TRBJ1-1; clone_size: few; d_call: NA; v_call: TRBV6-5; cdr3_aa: CASSYGGRVNTEAFF; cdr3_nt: TGTGCCAGCAGTTACGGGGGCAGGGTGAACACTGAAGCTTTCTTT
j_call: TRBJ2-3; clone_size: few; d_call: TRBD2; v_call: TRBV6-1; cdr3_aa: CASSGSGTSGTDTQYF; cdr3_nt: TGTGCCAGCAGTGGATCCGGGACTAGCGGCACAGATACGCAGTATTTT
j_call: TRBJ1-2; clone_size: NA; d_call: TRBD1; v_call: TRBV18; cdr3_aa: CASSPHRDRGLYGYTF; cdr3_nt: TGTGCCAGCTCACCACATCGCGACAGGGGGCTGTATGGCTACACCTTC
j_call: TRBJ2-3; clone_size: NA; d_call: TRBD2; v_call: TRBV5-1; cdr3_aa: CASSIRAGGITDTQYF; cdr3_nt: TGCGCCAGCAGCATACGAGCGGGAGGGATCACAGATACGCAGTATTTT
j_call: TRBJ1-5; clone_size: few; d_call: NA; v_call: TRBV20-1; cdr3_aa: CSASEDTYSNQPQHF; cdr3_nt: TGCAGTGCTAGCGAGGACACTTATAGCAATCAGCCCCAGCATTTT
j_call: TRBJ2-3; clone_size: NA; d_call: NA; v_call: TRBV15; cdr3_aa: CVTSWKRAASTDTQYF; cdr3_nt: TGTGTCACCAGCTGGAAGAGGGCGGCTAGCACAGATACGCAGTATTTT
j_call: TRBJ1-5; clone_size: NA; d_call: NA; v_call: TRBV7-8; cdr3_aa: CAGSLEIDSNQPQHF; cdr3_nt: TGTGCCGGCAGCTTAGAGATCGATAGCAATCAGCCCCAGCATTTT
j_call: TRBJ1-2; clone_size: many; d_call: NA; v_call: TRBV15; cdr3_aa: CATSSAGQSRVSDGYTF; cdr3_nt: TGTGCCACCAGCAGTGCAGGACAGAGCCGGGTTTCGGATGGCTACACCTTC
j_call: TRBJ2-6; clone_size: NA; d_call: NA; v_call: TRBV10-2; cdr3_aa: CASSEDPGAGANVLTF; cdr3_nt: TGCGCCAGCAGTGAAGACCCAGGGGCTGGGGCCAACGTCCTGACTTTC
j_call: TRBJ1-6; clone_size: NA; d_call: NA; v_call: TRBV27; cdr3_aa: CASSFHDRQLLHF; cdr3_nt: TGTGCCAGCAGTTTCCATGACAGACAACTCCTCCACTTT
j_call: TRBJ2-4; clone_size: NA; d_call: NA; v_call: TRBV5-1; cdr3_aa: CASSLSGTRDIQYF; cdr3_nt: TGCGCCAGCAGCTTGTCCGGGACAAGGGACATTCAGTACTTC
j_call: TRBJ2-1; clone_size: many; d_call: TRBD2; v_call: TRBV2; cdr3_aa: CASSGGTSNEQFF; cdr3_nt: TGTGCCAGCAGTGGGGGGACTAGCAATGAGCAGTTCTTC
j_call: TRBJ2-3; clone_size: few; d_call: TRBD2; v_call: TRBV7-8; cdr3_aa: CASSLREREVGTDTQCF; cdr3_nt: TGTGCCAGCAGCTTGCGGGAGCGGGAGGTCGGCACAGATACGCAGTGTTTT
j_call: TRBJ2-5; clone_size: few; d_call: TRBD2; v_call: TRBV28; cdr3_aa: CASHAGGQFQEIQYF; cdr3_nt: TGTGCCAGCCATGCGGGGGGCCAGTTCCAAGAGATCCAGTACTTC
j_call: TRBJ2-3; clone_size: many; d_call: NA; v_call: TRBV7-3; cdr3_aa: CASSPTGTQDTQYF; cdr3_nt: TGTGCCAGCAGCCCCACAGGGACGCAGGATACGCAGTATTTT
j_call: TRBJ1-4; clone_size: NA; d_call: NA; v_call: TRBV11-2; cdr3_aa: CASSLDWRGNEKLFF; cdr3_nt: TGTGCCAGCAGCTTAGACTGGAGGGGAAATGAAAAACTGTTTTTT
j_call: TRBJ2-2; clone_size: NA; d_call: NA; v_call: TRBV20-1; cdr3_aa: CSAIGLTGELFF; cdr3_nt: TGCAGTGCTATCGGACTCACCGGGGAGCTGTTTTTT
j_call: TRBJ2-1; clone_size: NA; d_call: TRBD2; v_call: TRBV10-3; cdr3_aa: CAIGDYQNEQFF; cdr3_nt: TGTGCCATCGGGGACTACCAAAATGAGCAGTTCTTC
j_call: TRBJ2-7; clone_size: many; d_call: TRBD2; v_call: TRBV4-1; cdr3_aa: CASSPEGAAGGPWEQYF; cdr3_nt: TGCGCCAGCAGCCCGGAAGGGGCGGCGGGAGGGCCGTGGGAGCAGTACTTC
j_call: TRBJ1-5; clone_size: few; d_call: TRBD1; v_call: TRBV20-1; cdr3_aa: CSARTGAPKQPQHF; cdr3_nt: TGCAGTGCTAGGACAGGGGCCCCAAAGCAGCCCCAGCATTTT
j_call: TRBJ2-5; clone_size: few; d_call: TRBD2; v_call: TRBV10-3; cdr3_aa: CAISDGGAGGETQYF; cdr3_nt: TGTGCCATCAGTGACGGTGGGGCGGGAGGAGAGACCCAGTACTTC
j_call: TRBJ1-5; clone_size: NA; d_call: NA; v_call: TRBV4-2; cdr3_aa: CASSQERSRELDQPQHF; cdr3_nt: TGTGCCAGCAGCCAAGAAAGATCCAGGGAGCTCGATCAGCCCCAGCATTTT
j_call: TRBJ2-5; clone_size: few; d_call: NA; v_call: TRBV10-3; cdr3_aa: CAISESWGAETQYF; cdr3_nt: TGTGCCATCAGTGAGTCATGGGGCGCGGAGACCCAGTACTTC
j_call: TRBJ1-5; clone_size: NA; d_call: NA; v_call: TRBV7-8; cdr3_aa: CASTPTRGINQPQHF; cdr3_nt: TGTGCCAGCACCCCGACCAGGGGAATCAATCAGCCCCAGCATTTT
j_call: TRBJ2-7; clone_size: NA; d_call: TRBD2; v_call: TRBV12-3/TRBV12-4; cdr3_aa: CASRTGTSGSHYEQYF; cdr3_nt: TGTGCCAGCAGAACCGGGACTAGCGGGAGTCACTACGAGCAGTACTTC
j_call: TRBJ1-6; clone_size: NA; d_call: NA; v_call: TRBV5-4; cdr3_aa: CASSFMAADSPLHF; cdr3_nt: TGTGCCAGCAGCTTTATGGCAGCCGATTCACCCCTCCACTTT
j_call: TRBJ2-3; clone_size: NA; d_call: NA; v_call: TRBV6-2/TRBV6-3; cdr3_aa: CASSSGNGDTQYF; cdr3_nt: TGTGCCAGCAGCTCGGGGAACGGAGATACGCAGTATTTT